This is a list of T cell receptor beta chains from one sample in a study of identical twins. MiXCR was run by TCRdb on the 5' RACE reads, yielding one entry per CDR3 protein. The sample has under 350,000 distinct CDR3 sequences, 8.5% to 9.5% seen once; the top ten hold approximately 7%. These data also featured in a second study, about yellow fever vaccine responses in identical twins.

The sample comprised CD8+ T cells sorted from blood. Receptor source: a woman younger than 30 in good health. CDR3s include the opening cysteine and the closing phenylalanine or tryptophan. The D gene is left open where the match is weak. Size values are once, few and many counts, or a class for expanded clones, and some rows have none.

NA | TRBJ1-5 | few | TRBV5-6 | TGTGCCAGCAGCTTGTCACAGGGTCAGCCCCAGCATTTT | CASSLSQGQPQHF
TRBD2 | TRBJ2-7 | many | TRBV12-3/TRBV12-4 | TGTGCCAGCAGGGGCGGGAGTACTTACGAGCAGTACTTC | CASRGGSTYEQYF
NA | TRBJ2-7 | many | TRBV4-3 | TGCGCCAGCAGCCAAGATCCAGAGGGGATGAGGCACGAGCAGTACTTC | CASSQDPEGMRHEQYF
NA | TRBJ2-7 | many | TRBV25-1 | TGTGCCAGCAGTGTCTCATTAGAGTACGAGCAGTACTTC | CASSVSLEYEQYF
NA | TRBJ2-7 | NA | TRBV27 | TGTGCCACCAACGTAGTTTGGACAGCGAGCACCTACGAGCAGTACTTC | CATNVVWTASTYEQYF
NA | TRBJ2-2 | few | TRBV11-3 | TGTGCCAGCAGCTCCAAGGAGGGGACATCGAACACCGGGGAGCTGTTTTTT | CASSSKEGTSNTGELFF
TRBD1 | TRBJ1-6 | many | TRBV12-3/TRBV12-4 | TGTGCCAGCAGTTTGGGGGACAGAAATTCACCCCTCCACTTT | CASSLGDRNSPLHF
NA | TRBJ2-1 | many | TRBV11-2 | TGTGCCAGCAGCCCCACCGTGAATGAGCAGTTCTTC | CASSPTVNEQFF
TRBD2 | TRBJ2-2 | many | TRBV7-2 | TGTGCCAGCAGCCCCGGACTAGCCGGGGAGCTGTTTTTT | CASSPGLAGELFF
NA | TRBJ2-7 | NA | TRBV6-2/TRBV6-3 | TGTGCCAGCAGTTACCAGTACGAGCAGTACTTC | CASSYQYEQYF
NA | TRBJ2-7 | many | TRBV7-8 | TGTGCCAGCAGCTTAGAAAGGGGCACCTACGAGCAGTACTTC | CASSLERGTYEQYF
TRBD1 | TRBJ2-7 | NA | TRBV7-9 | TGTGCCAGCAGCTTACAACAGGGGGCCTACGAGCAGTACTTC | CASSLQQGAYEQYF
TRBD1 | TRBJ2-7 | few | TRBV4-2 | TGTGCCAGCAGCCTAACCGGACAGGGGGCTGTTTACGAGCAGTACTTC | CASSLTGQGAVYEQYF
NA | TRBJ2-7 | NA | TRBV7-2 | TGTGCCAGCAGCTTAAGGGACCAGTCCTACGAGCAGTACTTC | CASSLRDQSYEQYF
NA | TRBJ2-5 | few | TRBV7-9 | TGTGCCAGCAGCTTAGTGTCGGGGGCGCTGGAGACCCAGTACTTC | CASSLVSGALETQYF
NA | TRBJ2-7 | many | TRBV29-1 | TGCAGCGTTGAAGGGTTAGAGGGTATGGGCTACGAGCAGTACTTC | CSVEGLEGMGYEQYF
TRBD2 | TRBJ2-2 | few | TRBV4-1 | TGCGCCAGCAGCCACATCACTAGCGCCGGGGAGCTGTTTTTT | CASSHITSAGELFF
NA | TRBJ2-7 | few | TRBV27 | TGTGCCAGCACCTCCCGAGTCTCGATGGACCTGTCCTCCTACGAGCAGTACTTC | CASTSRVSMDLSSYEQYF
TRBD2 | TRBJ2-7 | NA | TRBV7-9 | TGTGCCAGCAGATATGGGGAGGGCTTCGAGCAGTACTTC | CASRYGEGFEQYF
NA | TRBJ1-1 | NA | TRBV7-6 | TGTGCCAGCATCCAGGGATCTGAAGCTTTCTTT | CASIQGSEAFF
NA | TRBJ2-1 | few | TRBV30 | TGTGCCTGGAGTGTACGTTCGGACGAGCAGTTCTTC | CAWSVRSDEQFF
TRBD2 | TRBJ2-3 | many | TRBV7-2 | TGTGCCAGCAGCTGGCTAGCGGGAGGTAGCACAGATACGCAGTATTTT | CASSWLAGGSTDTQYF
TRBD1 | TRBJ2-3 | many | TRBV29-1 | TGCAGCGTTACGGGACAGCTAACAGATACGCAGTATTTT | CSVTGQLTDTQYF
NA | TRBJ2-3 | NA | TRBV19 | TGTGCCAGTAGAGAGCAAGCCCAACAGGGATGGCGCACAGATACGCAGTATTTT | CASREQAQQGWRTDTQYF
NA | TRBJ2-3 | NA | TRBV11-2 | TGTGCCAGCAGGGGAATTCTCCGGGATACGCAGTATTTT | CASRGILRDTQYF
TRBD1 | TRBJ2-7 | few | TRBV2 | TGTGCCAGCAGTGAAGTCAGGGGGCCATCCTACGAGCAGTACTTC | CASSEVRGPSYEQYF
NA | TRBJ2-7 | many | TRBV28 | TGTGCCAGCAGTTCTAATTTGATCTCCTACGAGCAGTACTTC | CASSSNLISYEQYF
TRBD2 | TRBJ2-5 | NA | TRBV6-2/TRBV6-3 | TGTGCCAGCAGTTACTGGACTAGCGTCAGCCAAGAGACCCAGTACTTC | CASSYWTSVSQETQYF
NA | TRBJ1-1 | NA | TRBV6-5 | TGTGCCAGCAGTTACTCGCAGTTGAACACTGAAGCTTTCTTT | CASSYSQLNTEAFF